The clone carrying this TCR beta chain was counted between two and nine times. The data were taken from a study of control samples from healthy donors and cancer patients. Trimming cost V 4 bases and J 7 bases, with 19 bases left between them. The CDR3 has 15 residues. The V gene's germline CDR1 is SNHLY and CDR2 FYNNEI. Profiled with immunoSEQ multiplex PCR; TCRdb holds only in-frame clones, not every one. The sample has 70,000 to 85,000 clones, approximately 80% seen once. The V and J genes are TRBV2 and TRBJ1-2, with D perhaps matching TRBD1 (5 bases). The sample was PBMCs. This receptor was taken from a man aged 55 to 70 with head and neck cancer. The CDR3 bases are TGTGCCAGCAGTGTCCTCGGGGCAGGGATGTTTGGCTACACCTTC. Amino acids: CASSVLGAGMFGYTF.